This passage covers 14 T cell receptor beta chains from one sample sequenced in a study of T-cell memory formation after mild COVID-19. TCRdb re-derived calls from the 5' RACE reads in MiXCR, one entry per CDR3 protein. The sample lists 540,000 or so distinct CDR3 sequences; around 21% were seen once. Material for sequencing was PBMCs or a T cell subset sorted from them (not recorded which). These receptors were obtained from an adult woman who had mild COVID-19 (a few samples of this study predate the infection). Cell type and time point are not known.

This chain joins TRBV5-1 and TRBJ1-1, with a possible D match to TRBD1 (6 bases). The germline V and J ends were trimmed by 4 bases and 0 bases, with 16 bases remaining between them. The CDR3 sequence is 16 residues long. CDR1 and CDR2 (germline): SGHRS, YFSETQ. The CDR3 DNA follows: TGCGCCAGCAGCCCGCGGACAGTAGGACTGAACACTGAAGCTTTCTTT. Amino acid sequence: CASSPRTVGLNTEAFF.

The chain joins TRBV11-3 to TRBJ2-3, with 10 bases that match TRBD2. CDR1 and CDR2 (germline): SGHNT, YENEEA. V gave up 3 bases and J gave up 6 bases; unmatched junction bases: 6. The CDR3 has 15 amino acids. The CDR3 is CASSFTSGKGDTQYF. As DNA, the CDR3 is TGTGCCAGCAGCTTTACTAGCGGGAAGGGCGATACGCAGTATTTT.

In its sample, this clonotype was seen many times. The chain uses TRBV12-3 or TRBV12-4 and TRBJ2-1, with 10 bases identical to TRBD1. V gave up 4 bases and J gave up 6 bases; unmatched junction bases: 6. CDR3 length: 15 amino acids. The chain's CDR3 is CASSSGTGVINEQFF. DNA of the CDR3: TGTGCCAGCAGTTCCGGGACAGGGGTTATCAATGAGCAGTTCTTC.

This clonotype appeared a few times. J is TRBJ2-5 and V is TRBV7-9; TRBD1 aligns across 7 bases. The length of the CDR3 is 16 residues. V dropped 1 base and J dropped 2; count of bases not matched to a gene: 7. CDR1 is SEHNR, CDR2 FQNEAQ, per germline (reference sequence). The DNA for the CDR3 is TGTGCCAGCAGCTTAGGGGGGACAGCAAGACAAGAGACCCAGTACTTC. It encodes CASSLGGTARQETQYF.

This clonotype was seen more than once but under ten times. V usage is TRBV20-1 and J usage is TRBJ1-5; weak D call: TRBD1 (6 bases). Per germline, CDR1 DFQATT and CDR2 SNEGSKA (reference sequence). This CDR3 has 14 residues. With 6 bases removed from V and 3 bases from J, the gap between germline ends came to 15 bases. CDR3 loop: CSAQSGVVNQPQHF. The DNA for the CDR3 is TGCAGTGCCCAATCAGGGGTTGTCAATCAGCCCCAGCATTTT.

This clonotype appeared a few times. The chain joins TRBV12-3 or TRBV12-4 to TRBJ2-3, with 7 bases fitting TRBD1. V shed 4 bases and J 0 bases; nucleotides not matched to a gene: 4. The CDR3 spans 15 residues. In DNA form, the CDR3 reads TGTGCCAGCAGTTCAGGACAGGCTAGCACAGATACGCAGTATTTT. Protein: CASSSGQASTDTQYF.

In its sample, this clonotype was seen a few times. The genes are TRBV7-6 and TRBJ2-2; D uncertain. The CDR3 loop spans 16 amino acids. Deletions cut 5 bases from V and 0 bases from J, with 13 bases between. The germline CDR1 and CDR2 sequences are SGHVS and FNYEAQ. The CDR3 DNA is TGTGCCAGCAGCCCCGGTTGGGGATCGAACACCGGGGAGCTGTTTTTT. Its protein is CASSPGWGSNTGELFF.

The J gene is TRBJ2-2, the V gene TRBV9; 7 nucleotides agree with TRBD2. Germline assignment: CDR1 SGDLS and CDR2 YYNGEE. The CDR3 consists of 14 residues. The J segment lost 8 bases and the V segment lost 0 bases, leaving 4 bases of the junction unmatched. Here the CDR3 reads CASSVAVGRGELFF. CDR3 bases: TGTGCCAGCAGCGTAGCGGTCGGGAGGGGGGAGCTGTTTTTT. Full variable domain (missing parts from reference TRBV9 and TRBJ2-2): DSGVTQTPKHLITATGQRVTLRCSPRSGDLSVYWYQQSLDQGLQFLIQYYNGEERAKGNILERFSAQQFPDLHSELNLSSLELGDSALYFCASSVAVGRGELFFGEGSRLTVL.

Only a few counts were recorded for this clonotype. This rearrangement joins TRBV5-1 to TRBJ1-4, with 9 nucleotides matching TRBD1. The CDR3 covers 15 residues. With V trimmed by 2 bases and J by 6 bases, 5 bases remained unmatched. Germline CDR1 reads SGHRS; CDR2 reads YFSETQ. CDR3 nucleotide sequence: TGCGCCAGCAGCTTCCAACACAGGGGGCATGAAAAACTGTTTTTT. Translated, it gives CASSFQHRGHEKLFF.

This clonotype was seen more than once but under ten times. CDR3 bases: TGCAGTGCTAGAGATAGGTTAGGCACAGATACGCAGTATTTT. The encoded protein is CSARDRLGTDTQYF. The rearrangement links TRBV20-1 to TRBJ2-3; D remains unclear. Germline CDR1 DFQATT, CDR2 SNEGSKA (reference sequence). Between the trimmed V and J ends, which lost 0 bases and 1 base, there was a span of 8 bases. The CDR3 runs to 14 residues.

The chain recombines TRBV20-1 with TRBJ1-5; D is perhaps TRBD1 (6 bases). The CDR3 sequence is 14 residues long. V lost 7 bases and J lost 6, with 19 bases in between. The germline V gene encodes CDR1 DFQATT and CDR2 SNEGSKA (reference sequence). The CDR3 sequence: CSGARGGLGQPQHF. The CDR3 nucleotides are TGCAGTGGGGCCCGGGGGGGGCTGGGTCAGCCCCAGCATTTT.

There are a few counts of this clonotype. This chain connects TRBV14 to TRBJ2-5; either TRBD1 or TRBD2 may supply D (6 bases each). V was cut by 5 bases and J by 2 bases, with 12 bases left in between. From germline, CDR1 is SGHDN and CDR2 FVKESK. The CDR3 runs to 14 residues. For the CDR3, the DNA is TGTGCCAGCAGCGTTGGGGGGCTACAAGAGACCCAGTACTTC. Translating it yields CASSVGGLQETQYF.

The rearrangement uses TRBV10-3 and TRBJ2-7; D is uncertain. Germline values: CDR1 ENHRY, CDR2 SYGVKD. The CDR3 totals 14 residues. V lost 5 bases and J 1 base, leaving 12 bases between the germline ends. The CDR3 DNA reads TGTGCCATCAGTCCGGTGGACCGATCCTACGAGCAGTACTTC. It codes for CAISPVDRSYEQYF.

The gene calls are TRBV20-1 and TRBJ2-7; 7 bases are shared with TRBD1. The CDR3 consists of 17 residues. Germline values: CDR1 DFQATT, CDR2 SNEGSKA (reference sequence). V trimming: 1 base; J trimming: 2 bases; junction bases outside the gene matches: 14. The CDR3 DNA reads TGCAGTGCTAGAGCTGACCTTAGGACAGGCAGTACCTACGAGCAGTACTTC. Translated: CSARADLRTGSTYEQYF.